This passage covers 2 T cell receptor beta chains from one sample sequenced in a study of cytomegalovirus exposure and HLA in healthy donors. Clones were read by immunoSEQ multiplex PCR, and TCRdb kept only the in-frame ones, dropping some. The sample carries about 280,000 clones, over 75% recorded once. The sample was PBMCs. These receptors came from a young woman in good health and CMV-seronegative.

The V call is TRBV28, the J call TRBJ2-1, with 7 bases that match TRBD2. The CDR3 consists of 14 residues. Germline CDR1 is MDHEN and CDR2 is SYDVKM. V lost 4 bases, J lost 8 bases, and 8 bases stayed unmatched. For the CDR3, the DNA is TGTGCCAGCAGTTCGGGGAGGGGCTTCGATGAGCAGTTCTTC. Its protein product is CASSSGRGFDEQFF.

This chain links TRBV5-1 with TRBJ1-2; 8 bases fit TRBD1. CDR3 size: 15 residues. Germline CDR1 reads SGHRS; CDR2 reads YFSETQ. Trimming at V came to 2 bases and at J to 1 base, leaving 4 bases not matched to a gene. The CDR3 bases are TGCGCCAGCAGCTTCGAACAGGGGGTTAACTATGGCTACACCTTC. Amino acids: CASSFEQGVNYGYTF.